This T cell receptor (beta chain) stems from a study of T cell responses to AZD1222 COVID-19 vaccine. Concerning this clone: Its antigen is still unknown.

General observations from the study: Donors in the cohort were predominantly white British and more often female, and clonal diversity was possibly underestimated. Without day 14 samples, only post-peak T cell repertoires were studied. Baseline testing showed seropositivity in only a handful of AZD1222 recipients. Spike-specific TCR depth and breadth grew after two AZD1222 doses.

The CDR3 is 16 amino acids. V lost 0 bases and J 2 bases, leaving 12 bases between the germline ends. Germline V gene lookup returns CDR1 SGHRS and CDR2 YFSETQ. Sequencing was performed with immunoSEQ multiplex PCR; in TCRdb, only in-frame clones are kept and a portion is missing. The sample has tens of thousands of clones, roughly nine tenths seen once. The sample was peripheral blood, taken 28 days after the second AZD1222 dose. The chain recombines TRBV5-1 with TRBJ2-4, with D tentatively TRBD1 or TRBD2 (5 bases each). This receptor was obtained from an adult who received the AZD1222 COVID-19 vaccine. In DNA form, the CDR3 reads TGCGCCAGCAGCTTGGGAGGGGCCGGGACCAAAAACATTCAGTACTTC. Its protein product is CASSLGGAGTKNIQYF.